A selection of T cell receptor beta chains follows, all from one sample in a study of control samples from healthy donors and cancer patients. TCRdb's table, derived via immunoSEQ multiplex PCR, lists solely in-frame clones and lacks some. The sample totals about 190,000 clones; its top ten clones hold 2.2%. Sequenced input: blood. The receptors here all came from a woman aged 25 to 45 in good health. Both conserved end residues are part of each CDR3. The D gene is left open where the match is weak.

CASSLRSEKLFF,TRBV28,NA
CASSLSSERGLYSYEQYF,TRBV27,TRBD2
CASGNGSPWAEAFF,TRBV5-8,NA
CASSYASPNTEAFF,TRBV13,NA
CASSLDQNYLRQFF,TRBV11-3,NA
CASSYSNNEQFF,TRBV6-6,NA
CASSRTGALNQPQHF,TRBV18,TRBD1
CAWSLVYRGKSEAFF,TRBV30,TRBD1
CASTLRQGRVNSPLHF,TRBV27,TRBD1
CASSQTRTTGWETQYF,TRBV3-1/TRBV3-2,NA
CAIGRSNQPQHF,TRBV10-3,NA
CASSLGGISYNSPLHF,TRBV7-9,NA
CASSQEIRGYEQYF,TRBV4-2,NA
CASTLTQGYAFF,TRBV12-3/TRBV12-4,NA
CASLDVDGEEEQYF,TRBV2,NA
CASSAIRDRVTDTQYF,TRBV3-1/TRBV3-2,TRBD1
CASSSTHRDSNQPQHF,TRBV7-8,NA
CASRTSGGNEQFF,TRBV2,TRBD2
CASSSSGYRETQYF,TRBV7-2,NA
CASSLGTGTLEAFF,TRBV4-1,TRBD1
CASSGGQPDTQYF,TRBV9,TRBD1
CAWARQGPSGYTF,TRBV30,TRBD1
CASGRQGAQPQHF,TRBV2,TRBD1